The 8 T cell receptor beta chains reported below all come from one sample, sequenced in a study of T cells after posttransplantation cyclophosphamide. Sequencing used immunoSEQ multiplex PCR; TCRdb keeps in-frame clones, though not all of them. The sample records just over 65,000 clones, roughly 93% being singletons. Sequenced material: PBMCs. These receptors all come from a woman in her thirties in good health and a related stem cell transplant donor.

The chain links TRBV18 to TRBJ2-7; the D is unclear. V was cut by 3 bases and J by 7 bases, with 10 bases left in between. The CDR3 consists of 12 residues. Germline assignment: CDR1 KGHSH and CDR2 LQKENI. CDR3 nucleotide sequence: TGTGCCAGCTCACCTCAGTCCAAGGAGCAGTACTTC. Residues: CASSPQSKEQYF.

This clone was seen just once. V gene TRBV6-6 combines with J gene TRBJ1-1; D not resolved. Germline V gene lookup returns CDR1 MNHNY and CDR2 SVGAGI (reference sequence). The ends were cut back, 0 bases at V and 4 bases at J, with 9 bases in the middle. The CDR3 length is 14 residues. The CDR3 DNA sequence: TGTGCCAGCAGTTACTCCCTGGGCCCCACTGAAGCTTTCTTT. It codes for CASSYSLGPTEAFF.

The rearrangement links TRBV5-6 to TRBJ1-2; 8 bases are a match to TRBD1. V shed 4 bases, J shed 8 bases, and the junction held 10 bases outside the gene matches. CDR3 length equals 14 residues. The germline V gene encodes CDR1 SGHDT and CDR2 YYEEEE. CDR3 region: CASSPRGRVNGYTF. The CDR3, as DNA: TGTGCCAGCAGCCCCAGGGGGCGAGTTAACGGCTACACCTTC.

This rearrangement joins TRBV9 to TRBJ1-1; D is ambiguous. V shed 1 base and J shed 3 bases, with 7 bases lying between them. Germline lookup yields CDR1 SGDLS and CDR2 YYNGEE. This CDR3 has 13 residues. The CDR3 sequence: CASSVRVDTEAFF. In nucleotides, the CDR3 is TGTGCCAGCAGCGTAAGAGTTGACACTGAAGCTTTCTTT.

The rearrangement links TRBV27 to TRBJ2-2; D possibly corresponds to TRBD2 (5 bases). This CDR3 contains 16 residues. Trimming removed 3 bases at V and 1 base at J, with 12 bases between. CDR1 is MNHEY and CDR2 is SMNVEV in the germline V gene (reference sequence). CDR3 sequence: CASSFSPGKNTGELFF. CDR3 nucleotide sequence: TGTGCCAGCAGTTTCTCCCCCGGGAAGAACACCGGGGAGCTGTTTTTT.

CDR3 nucleotide sequence: TGTGCCAGCTCACCCGGGGAGTCACGGAATTCACCCCTCCACTTT. Protein product: CASSPGESRNSPLHF. The V call is TRBV18, the J call TRBJ1-6; no clear D gene. Trimming left V 3 bases short and J 7 bases short, with 13 bases between. The CDR3 is made up of 15 amino acids. From germline, CDR1 is KGHSH and CDR2 LQKENI.

The chain has TRBV18 and TRBJ1-1; D possibly corresponds to TRBD1 (5 bases). CDR3 size: 15 residues. Deletions cut 1 base from V and 5 bases from J, with 14 bases between. Looked up from germline, CDR1 is KGHSH and CDR2 is LQKENI. This chain's CDR3 is CASSPLTGPDTEAFF. The CDR3 DNA sequence: TGTGCCAGCTCACCACTTACAGGACCCGATACTGAAGCTTTCTTT.

This rearrangement joins TRBV19 to TRBJ2-2; D is unclear. Trimming shortened V by 2 bases and J by 4 bases, and 11 bases separated the two germline ends. This CDR3 has 15 residues. Germline V gene lookup returns CDR1 LNHDA and CDR2 SQIVND (reference sequence). CDR3 amino acids: CASSIIAVSTGELFF. As DNA, the CDR3 is TGTGCCAGTAGTATAATCGCAGTTAGCACCGGGGAGCTGTTTTTT.